Each of the 6 T cell receptor beta chains below was sequenced from the same sample in a study of CD8 T cells in ankylosing spondylitis. Each CDR3 protein gets one entry after TCRdb re-called the 5' RACE reads with MiXCR. Altogether more than 250,000 distinct CDR3 sequences are present, about 9.9% being singletons, with the ten largest covering roughly 9%. Source material: blood, either unsorted or a sorted T cell fraction (not recorded which). The receptor set was obtained from a female donor with ankylosing spondylitis or in good health (not recorded which).

Many counts were recorded for this clonotype. The gene calls are TRBV6-2 or TRBV6-3 and TRBJ2-1; 10 bases match TRBD2. J was trimmed by 10 bases and V by 6 bases; bases with no gene match: 12. The CDR3 extends over 15 amino acids. Germline V gene data show CDR1 as MNHEY and CDR2 as SVGEGT. The DNA of the CDR3 is TGTGCCAGCAGCGCCTTGAGCGGGAGGGCCTCCGAGCAGTTCTTC. This gives the protein CASSALSGRASEQFF.

This clonotype showed up just a few times. The chain has TRBV5-5 and TRBJ2-7; TRBD1 agrees at 7 bases. V gave up 5 bases and J gave up 0 bases; unmatched junction bases: 8. Germline CDR1 is SGHKS and CDR2 is YYEKEE (reference sequence). The CDR3 spans 15 residues. CDR3 loop: CASSTGQASSYEQYF. CDR3 coding DNA: TGTGCCAGCAGTACCGGACAGGCAAGCTCCTACGAGCAGTACTTC.

This clonotype was detected ten times or more. This sequence joins TRBV28 and TRBJ2-1, with 11 nucleotides matching TRBD1. J gave up 7 bases and V 5 bases, and 4 bases lay outside the gene matches. CDR1 and CDR2 (germline): MDHEN, SYDVKM. The CDR3 consists of 14 residues. The CDR3 loop is CASSRDRGRNEQFF. CDR3 bases: TGTGCCAGCAGTCGGGACAGGGGGAGAAATGAGCAGTTCTTC.

This clonotype was observed many times. V gene TRBV4-1 combines with J gene TRBJ2-7; possibly TRBD2 for D (6 bases). Trimming stripped 2 bases from V and 1 base from J, with 12 bases between. The CDR3 runs 15 residues. In germline, CDR1 is MGHRA, CDR2 YSYEKL. The CDR3 DNA follows: TGCGCCAGCAGCCAACCCATGGGGGGTTCCTACGAGCAGTACTTC. Its translation is CASSQPMGGSYEQYF.

This clonotype was found many times. The rearrangement links TRBV6-1 to TRBJ1-4; maybe TRBD1 (5 bases). Trimming removed 5 bases from V and 2 bases from J, with 15 bases in between. This CDR3 has 16 residues. Germline V CDR1 and CDR2: MNHNS, SASEGT. The CDR3 DNA follows: TGTGCCAGCAGTACCCGGGGGTTGGGGACTAATGAAAAACTGTTTTTT. Encoded protein: CASSTRGLGTNEKLFF.

This clonotype has at least ten counts. The chain links TRBV20-1 to TRBJ1-4, with D perhaps TRBD1 (6 bases). The CDR3 runs 14 residues. Germline assignment: CDR1 DFQATT and CDR2 SNEGSKA (reference sequence). Trimming took 3 bases from V and 8 from J, leaving 16 bases between them. The CDR3 DNA is TGCAGTGCTAGGAGGGGGGACGGGACCGAAAAACTGTTTTTT. Protein: CSARRGDGTEKLFF.